This T cell receptor beta chain was sequenced during a study of T cell changes during pregnancy in multiple sclerosis. V was pared by 4 bases and J by 0 bases, with 13 bases between. Germline CDR1 SGHRS, CDR2 YFSETQ. The CDR3 loop spans 15 amino acids. Sequenced by immunoSEQ multiplex PCR; TCRdb stores in-frame clones only, minus some. The sample consists of roughly 80,000 clones, roughly 93% of them appearing once. Here the sequenced sample was peripheral blood, taken in the second trimester of pregnancy. The source of this sequence is a female donor with multiple sclerosis, enrolled in a pregnancy study. This chain connects TRBV5-1 to TRBJ1-1; the D gene is possibly TRBD1 (6 bases). This CDR3 reads CASSQAGGMNTEAFF. The CDR3 nucleotides are TGCGCCAGCAGCCAGGCGGGGGGCATGAACACTGAAGCTTTCTTT.